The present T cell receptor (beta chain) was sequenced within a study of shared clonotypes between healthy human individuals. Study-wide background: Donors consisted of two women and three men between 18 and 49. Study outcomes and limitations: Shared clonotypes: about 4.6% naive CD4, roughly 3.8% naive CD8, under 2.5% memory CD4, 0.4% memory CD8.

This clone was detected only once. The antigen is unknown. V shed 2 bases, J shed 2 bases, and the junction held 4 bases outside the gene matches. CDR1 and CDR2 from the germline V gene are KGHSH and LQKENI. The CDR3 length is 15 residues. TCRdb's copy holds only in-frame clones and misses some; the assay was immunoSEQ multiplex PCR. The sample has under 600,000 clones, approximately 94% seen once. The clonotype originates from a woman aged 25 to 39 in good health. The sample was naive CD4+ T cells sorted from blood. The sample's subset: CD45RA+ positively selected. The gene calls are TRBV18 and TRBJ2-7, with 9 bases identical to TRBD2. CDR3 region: CASSPAGGAPYEQYF. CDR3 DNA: TGTGCCAGCTCACCAGCGGGAGGGGCCCCCTACGAGCAGTACTTC.